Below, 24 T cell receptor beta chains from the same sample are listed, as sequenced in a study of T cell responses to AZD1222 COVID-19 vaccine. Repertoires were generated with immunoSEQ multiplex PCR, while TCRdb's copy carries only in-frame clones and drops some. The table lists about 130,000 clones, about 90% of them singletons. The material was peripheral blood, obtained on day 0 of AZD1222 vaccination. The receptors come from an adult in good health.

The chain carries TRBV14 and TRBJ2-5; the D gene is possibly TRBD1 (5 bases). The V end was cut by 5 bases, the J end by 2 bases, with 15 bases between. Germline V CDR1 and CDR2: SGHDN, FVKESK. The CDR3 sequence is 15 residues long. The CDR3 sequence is CASSAQGRFQETQYF. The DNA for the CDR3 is TGTGCCAGCAGCGCCCAGGGAAGATTTCAAGAGACCCAGTACTTC.

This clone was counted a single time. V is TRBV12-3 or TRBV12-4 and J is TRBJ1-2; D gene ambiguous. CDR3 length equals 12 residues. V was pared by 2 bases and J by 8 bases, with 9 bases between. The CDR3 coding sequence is TGTGCCAGCAGTTTATGGGGTCGAGGCTACACCTTC. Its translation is CASSLWGRGYTF.

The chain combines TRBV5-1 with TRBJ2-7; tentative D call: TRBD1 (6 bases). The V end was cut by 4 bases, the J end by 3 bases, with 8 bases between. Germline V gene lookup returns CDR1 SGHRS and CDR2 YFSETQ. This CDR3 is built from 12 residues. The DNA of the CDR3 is TGCGCCAGCAGCGGGGGCCTCTACGAGCAGTACTTC. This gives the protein CASSGGLYEQYF.

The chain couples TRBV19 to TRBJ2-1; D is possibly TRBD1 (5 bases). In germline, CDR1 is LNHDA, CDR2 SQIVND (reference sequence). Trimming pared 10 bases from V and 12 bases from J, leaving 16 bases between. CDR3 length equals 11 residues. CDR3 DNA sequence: TGTGCCACTGGGGCTGCCGTGTTGCAGTTCTTC. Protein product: CATGAAVLQFF. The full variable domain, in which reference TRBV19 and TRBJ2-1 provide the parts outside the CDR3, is DGGITQSPKYLFRKEGQNVTLSCEQNLNHDAMYWYRQDPGQGLRLIYYSQIVNDFQKGDIAEGYSVSREKKESFPLTVTSAQKNPTAFYLCATGAAVLQFFGPGTRLTVL.

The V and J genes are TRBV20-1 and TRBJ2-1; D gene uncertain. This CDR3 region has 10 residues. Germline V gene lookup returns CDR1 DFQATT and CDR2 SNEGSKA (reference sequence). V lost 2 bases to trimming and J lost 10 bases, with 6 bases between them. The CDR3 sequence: CSARRMEQFF. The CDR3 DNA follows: TGCAGTGCTAGACGAATGGAGCAGTTCTTC.

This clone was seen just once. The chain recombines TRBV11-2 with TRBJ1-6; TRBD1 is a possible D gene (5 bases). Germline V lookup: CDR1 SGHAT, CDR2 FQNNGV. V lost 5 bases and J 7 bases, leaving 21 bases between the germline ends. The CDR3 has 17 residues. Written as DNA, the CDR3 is TGTGCCAGCAGCATAGGGGCATCCAGGGTGAGAAATTCACCCCTCCACTTT. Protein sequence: CASSIGASRVRNSPLHF.

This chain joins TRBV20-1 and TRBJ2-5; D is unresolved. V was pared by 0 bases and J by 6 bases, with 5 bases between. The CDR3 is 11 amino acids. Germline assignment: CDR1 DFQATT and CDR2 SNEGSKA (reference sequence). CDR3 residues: CSARDSQTQYF. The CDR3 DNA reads TGCAGTGCTAGAGATTCCCAGACCCAGTACTTC.

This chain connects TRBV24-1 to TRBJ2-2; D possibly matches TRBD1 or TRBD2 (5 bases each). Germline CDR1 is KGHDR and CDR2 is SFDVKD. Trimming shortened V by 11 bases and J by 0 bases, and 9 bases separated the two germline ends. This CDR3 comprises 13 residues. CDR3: CASRDANTGELFF. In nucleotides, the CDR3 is TGTGCCAGTCGGGACGCGAACACCGGGGAGCTGTTTTTT.

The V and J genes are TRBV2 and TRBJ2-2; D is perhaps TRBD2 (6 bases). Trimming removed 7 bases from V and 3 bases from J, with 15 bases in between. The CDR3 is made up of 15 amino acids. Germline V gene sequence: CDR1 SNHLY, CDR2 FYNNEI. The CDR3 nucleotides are TGTGCCAGCACTCGGGACGGGAGTCACACCGGGGAGCTGTTTTTT. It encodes CASTRDGSHTGELFF.

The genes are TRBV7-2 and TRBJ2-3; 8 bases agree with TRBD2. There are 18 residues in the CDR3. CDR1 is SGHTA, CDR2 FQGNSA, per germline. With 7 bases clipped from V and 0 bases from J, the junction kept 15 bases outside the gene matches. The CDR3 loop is CASNPRTSRTYSTDTQYF. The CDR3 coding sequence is TGTGCCAGCAACCCCCGGACTAGCAGAACTTATAGCACAGATACGCAGTATTTT.

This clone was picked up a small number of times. In DNA form, the CDR3 reads TGCGCCAGCACCCATACTCAAGAGACCCAGTACTTC. It translates to CASTHTQETQYF. The rearrangement joins TRBV10-2 to TRBJ2-5, with D hard to call. The CDR3 has 12 residues. V was trimmed by 7 bases and J by 2 bases, leaving 8 bases between them. From germline, CDR1 is WSHSY and CDR2 SAAADI.

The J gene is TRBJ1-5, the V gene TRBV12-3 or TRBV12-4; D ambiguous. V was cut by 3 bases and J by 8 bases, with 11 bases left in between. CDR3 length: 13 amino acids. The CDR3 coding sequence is TGTGCCAGCAGTTTCGGGGAGTTCAAGCCCCAGCATTTT. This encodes CASSFGEFKPQHF.

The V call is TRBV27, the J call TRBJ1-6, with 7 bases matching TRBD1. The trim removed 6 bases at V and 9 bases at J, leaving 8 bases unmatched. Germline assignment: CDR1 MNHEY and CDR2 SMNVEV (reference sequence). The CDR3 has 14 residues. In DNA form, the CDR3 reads TGTGCCAGCAGGTGGGGAGGGGGCGTTTCACCCCTCCACTTT. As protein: CASRWGGGVSPLHF.

CDR3 protein: CATLDSPNYGYTF. In nucleotides, the CDR3 is TGTGCCACCTTGGACAGCCCTAACTATGGCTACACCTTC. This chain links TRBV6-5 with TRBJ1-2; a possible D gene is TRBD1 (6 bases). The germline gives CDR1 MNHEY, CDR2 SVGAGI. V was trimmed by 10 bases and J by 0 bases, leaving 12 bases between them. The CDR3 is 13 residues long.

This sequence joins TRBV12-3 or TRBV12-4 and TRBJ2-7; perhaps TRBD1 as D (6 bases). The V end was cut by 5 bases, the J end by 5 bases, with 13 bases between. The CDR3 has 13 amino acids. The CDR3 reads CASSKYRADEQYF. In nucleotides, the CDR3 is TGTGCCAGCAGTAAGTACAGGGCCGACGAGCAGTACTTC.

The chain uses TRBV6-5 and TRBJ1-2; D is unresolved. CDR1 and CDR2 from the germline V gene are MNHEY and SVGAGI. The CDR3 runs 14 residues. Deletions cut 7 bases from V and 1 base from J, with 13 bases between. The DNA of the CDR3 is TGTGCCAGCACGTGGACGGATTATAACTATGGCTACACCTTC. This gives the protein CASTWTDYNYGYTF.

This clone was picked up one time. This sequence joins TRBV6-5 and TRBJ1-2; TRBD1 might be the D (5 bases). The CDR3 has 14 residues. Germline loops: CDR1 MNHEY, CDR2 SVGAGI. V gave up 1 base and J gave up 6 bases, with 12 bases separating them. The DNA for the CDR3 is TGTGCCAGCAGTTACTTAGGGGCAGCAGATGGCTACACCTTC. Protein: CASSYLGAADGYTF.

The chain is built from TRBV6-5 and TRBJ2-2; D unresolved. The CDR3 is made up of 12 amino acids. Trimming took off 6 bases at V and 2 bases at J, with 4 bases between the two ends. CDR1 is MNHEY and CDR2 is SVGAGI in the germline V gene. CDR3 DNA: TGTGCCAGCAGGGTCAACACCGGGGAGCTGTTTTTT. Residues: CASRVNTGELFF.

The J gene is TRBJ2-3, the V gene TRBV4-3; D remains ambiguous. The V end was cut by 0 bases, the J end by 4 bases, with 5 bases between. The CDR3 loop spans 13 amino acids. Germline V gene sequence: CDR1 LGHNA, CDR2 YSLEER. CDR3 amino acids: CASSQDWADTQYF. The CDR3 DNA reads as TGCGCCAGCAGCCAAGATTGGGCAGATACGCAGTATTTT.

The CDR3 region has the DNA TGTGCCAGCAGGGACAGTAAGGGAAGCTCCTACGAGCAGTACTTC. Its translation: CASRDSKGSSYEQYF. J is TRBJ2-7 and V is TRBV28, with a tentative D call TRBD1 (6 bases). The CDR3 is 15 residues long. V dropped 6 bases and J dropped 0 bases, with 15 bases sitting between them. Per germline, CDR1 MDHEN and CDR2 SYDVKM.

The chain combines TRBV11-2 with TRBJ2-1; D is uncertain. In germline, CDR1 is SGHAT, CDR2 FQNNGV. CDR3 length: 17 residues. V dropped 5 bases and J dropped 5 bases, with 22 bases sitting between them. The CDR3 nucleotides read TGTGCCAGCAGCCAACAAATGCAGAGATTCCCAAACAATGAGCAGTTCTTC. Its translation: CASSQQMQRFPNNEQFF.

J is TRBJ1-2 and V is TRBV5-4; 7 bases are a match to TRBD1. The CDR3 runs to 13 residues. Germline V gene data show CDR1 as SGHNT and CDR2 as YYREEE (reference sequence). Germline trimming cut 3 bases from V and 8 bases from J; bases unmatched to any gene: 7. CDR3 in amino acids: CASSSEQGIGYTF. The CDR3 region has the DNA TGTGCCAGCAGCTCAGAACAGGGGATCGGCTACACCTTC.

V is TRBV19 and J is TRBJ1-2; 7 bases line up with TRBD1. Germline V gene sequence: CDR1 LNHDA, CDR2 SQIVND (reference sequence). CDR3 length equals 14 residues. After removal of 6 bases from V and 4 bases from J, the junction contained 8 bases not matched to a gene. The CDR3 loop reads CASSGTVLSYGYTF. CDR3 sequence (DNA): TGTGCCAGTAGCGGGACAGTGCTATCCTATGGCTACACCTTC.

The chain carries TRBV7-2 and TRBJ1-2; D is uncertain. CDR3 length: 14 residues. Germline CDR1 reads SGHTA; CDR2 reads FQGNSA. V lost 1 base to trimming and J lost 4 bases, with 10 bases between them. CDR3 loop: CASSLEGTAYGYTF. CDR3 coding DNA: TGTGCCAGCAGCTTAGAGGGCACAGCCTATGGCTACACCTTC.